This note documents a single T cell receptor (beta chain) sequence. Its antigen is not identified. Sequenced by immunoSEQ multiplex PCR; TCRdb stores in-frame clones only, minus some. The repertoire holds 150,000 to 200,000 clones, with about 90% as singletons. V was shortened by 3 bases and J by 5 bases, with 14 bases between the two germline ends. Looked up from germline, CDR1 is PRHDT and CDR2 is FYEKMQ (reference sequence). This CDR3 is 14 amino acids long. This sample was included in a study of T cell responses to AZD1222 COVID-19 vaccine. Findings and limits, study-wide: Close to half of spike-specific TCRs reportedly recognize unmutated variant regions.

The chain links TRBV13 to TRBJ2-7; tentatively, D is TRBD1 or TRBD2 (5 bases each). The sequence derives from an adult who received the MenACWY meningococcal vaccine as a control. The material sequenced was peripheral blood, taken 28 days after the second dose of the MenACWY control vaccine. This CDR3 is CASSFRGGSNEQYF. The DNA of the CDR3 is TGTGCCAGCAGCTTTAGGGGCGGGTCCAACGAGCAGTACTTC.